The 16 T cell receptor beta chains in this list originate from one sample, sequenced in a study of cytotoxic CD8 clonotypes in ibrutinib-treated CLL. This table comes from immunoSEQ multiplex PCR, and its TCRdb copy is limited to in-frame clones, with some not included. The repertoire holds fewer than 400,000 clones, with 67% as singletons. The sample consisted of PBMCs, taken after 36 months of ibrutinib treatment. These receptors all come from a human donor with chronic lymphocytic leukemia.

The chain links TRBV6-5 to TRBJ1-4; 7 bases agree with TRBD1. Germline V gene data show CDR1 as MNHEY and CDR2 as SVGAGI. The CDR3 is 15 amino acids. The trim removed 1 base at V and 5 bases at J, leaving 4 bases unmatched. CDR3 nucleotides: TGTGCCAGCAGTTACTTGGGACAGCCGAATGAAAAACTGTTTTTT. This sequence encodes CASSYLGQPNEKLFF.

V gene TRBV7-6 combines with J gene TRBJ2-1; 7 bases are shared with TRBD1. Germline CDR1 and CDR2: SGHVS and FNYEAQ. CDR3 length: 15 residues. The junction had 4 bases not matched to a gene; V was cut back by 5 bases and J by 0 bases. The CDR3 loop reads CASSPDRVSYNEQFF. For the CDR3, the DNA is TGTGCCAGCAGCCCCGACAGGGTCTCCTACAATGAGCAGTTCTTC.

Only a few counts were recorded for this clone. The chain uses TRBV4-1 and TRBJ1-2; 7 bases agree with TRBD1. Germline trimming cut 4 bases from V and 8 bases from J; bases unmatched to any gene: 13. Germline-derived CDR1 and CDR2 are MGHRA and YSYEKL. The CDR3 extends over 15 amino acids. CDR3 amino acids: CASSPGPGQRSGYTF. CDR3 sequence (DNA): TGCGCCAGCAGCCCCGGCCCGGGACAGCGATCGGGCTACACCTTC.

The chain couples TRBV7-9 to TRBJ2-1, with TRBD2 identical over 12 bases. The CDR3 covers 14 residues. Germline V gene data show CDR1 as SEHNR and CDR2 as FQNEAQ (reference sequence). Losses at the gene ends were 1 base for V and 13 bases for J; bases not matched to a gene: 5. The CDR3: CASSLETSGRLQFF. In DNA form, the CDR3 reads TGTGCCAGCAGCTTAGAGACTAGCGGGAGATTACAGTTCTTC.

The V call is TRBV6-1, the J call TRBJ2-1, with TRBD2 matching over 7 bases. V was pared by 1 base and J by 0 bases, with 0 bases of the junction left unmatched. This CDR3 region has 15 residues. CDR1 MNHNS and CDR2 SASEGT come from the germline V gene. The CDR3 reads CASSEERGSYNEQFF. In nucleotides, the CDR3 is TGTGCCAGCAGTGAAGAGCGGGGCTCCTACAATGAGCAGTTCTTC.

CDR3: CASSFKGASGRYEQYF. The CDR3 nucleotides read TGTGCCAGCAGTTTCAAGGGGGCTAGCGGGAGATACGAGCAGTACTTC. V usage is TRBV28 and J usage is TRBJ2-7; 10 bases align to TRBD2. After removal of 3 bases from V and 4 bases from J, the junction contained 9 bases not matched to a gene. Germline values: CDR1 MDHEN, CDR2 SYDVKM. The CDR3 has 16 residues.

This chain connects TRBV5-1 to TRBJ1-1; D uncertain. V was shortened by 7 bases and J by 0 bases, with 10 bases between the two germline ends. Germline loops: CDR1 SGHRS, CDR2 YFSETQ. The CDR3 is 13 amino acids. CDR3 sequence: CASGEQMNTEAFF. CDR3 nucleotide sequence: TGCGCCAGCGGGGAACAAATGAACACTGAAGCTTTCTTT.

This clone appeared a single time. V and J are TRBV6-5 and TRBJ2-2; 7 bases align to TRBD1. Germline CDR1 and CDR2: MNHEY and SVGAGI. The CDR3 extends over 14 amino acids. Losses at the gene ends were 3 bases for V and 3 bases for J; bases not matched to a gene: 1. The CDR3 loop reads CASSYDRDTGELFF. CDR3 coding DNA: TGTGCCAGCAGTTATGACAGGGACACCGGGGAGCTGTTTTTT.

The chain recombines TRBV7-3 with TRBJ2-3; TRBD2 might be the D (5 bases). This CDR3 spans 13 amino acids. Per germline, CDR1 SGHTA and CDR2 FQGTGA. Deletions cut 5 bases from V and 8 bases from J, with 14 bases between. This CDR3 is CASSPTVRGTQYF. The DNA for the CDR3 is TGTGCCAGCAGCCCGACCGTCCGGGGTACGCAGTATTTT.

The CDR3 sequence is CASSQVSRQFF. CDR3 DNA: TGTGCCAGCAGCCAAGTTAGTCGGCAGTTCTTC. This chain uses TRBV14 with TRBJ2-1; no clear D. The CDR3 spans 11 residues. The germline gives CDR1 SGHDN, CDR2 FVKESK. Trimming removed 1 base at V and 12 bases at J, with 7 bases between. Supplemented by reference TRBV14 and TRBJ2-1, the full variable domain reads EAGVTQFPSHSVIEKGQTVTLRCDPISGHDNLYWYRRVMGKEIKFLLHFVKESKQDESGMPNNRFLAERTGGTYSTLKVQPAELEDSGVYFCASSQVSRQFFGPGTRLTVL.

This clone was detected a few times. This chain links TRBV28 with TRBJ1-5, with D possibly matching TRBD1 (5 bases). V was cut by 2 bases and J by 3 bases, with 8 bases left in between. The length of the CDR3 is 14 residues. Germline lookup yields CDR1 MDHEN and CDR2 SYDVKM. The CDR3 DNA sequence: TGTGCCAGCAGTTTAAGGGGCTCCAATCAGCCCCAGCATTTT. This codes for CASSLRGSNQPQHF.

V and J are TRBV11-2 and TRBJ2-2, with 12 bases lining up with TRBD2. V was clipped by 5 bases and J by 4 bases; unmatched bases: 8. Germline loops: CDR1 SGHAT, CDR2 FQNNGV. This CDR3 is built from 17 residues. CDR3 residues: CASSQTSGRGGTGELFF. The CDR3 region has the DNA TGTGCCAGCAGCCAGACTAGCGGGAGAGGGGGCACCGGGGAGCTGTTTTTT.

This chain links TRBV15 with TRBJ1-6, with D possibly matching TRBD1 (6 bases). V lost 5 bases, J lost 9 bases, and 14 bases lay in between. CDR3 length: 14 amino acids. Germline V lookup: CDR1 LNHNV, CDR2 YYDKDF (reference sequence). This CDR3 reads CATSPEGGGSPLHF. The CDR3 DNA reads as TGTGCCACCAGCCCCGAAGGGGGTGGTTCACCCCTCCACTTT.

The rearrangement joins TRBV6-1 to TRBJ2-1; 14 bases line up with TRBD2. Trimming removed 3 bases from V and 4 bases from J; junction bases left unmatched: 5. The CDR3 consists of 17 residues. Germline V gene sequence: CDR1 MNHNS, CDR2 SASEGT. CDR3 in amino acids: CASSDVRTSGGYNEQFF. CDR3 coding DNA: TGTGCCAGCAGTGACGTAAGGACTAGCGGGGGGTACAATGAGCAGTTCTTC.

The DNA of the CDR3 is TGTGCCACCAGCAGAGATCCTAGGGCGCAGTATTTT. It specifies CATSRDPRAQYF. The V and J genes are TRBV15 and TRBJ2-3; D ambiguous. CDR1 is LNHNV, CDR2 YYDKDF, per germline (reference sequence). V was pared by 0 bases and J by 10 bases, with 8 bases between. The CDR3 covers 12 residues.

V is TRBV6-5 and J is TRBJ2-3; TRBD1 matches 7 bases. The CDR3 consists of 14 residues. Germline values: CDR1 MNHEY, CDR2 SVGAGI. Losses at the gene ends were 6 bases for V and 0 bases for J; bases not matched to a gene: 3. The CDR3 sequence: CASSRDSSTDTQYF. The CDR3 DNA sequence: TGTGCCAGCAGCCGGGACAGTAGCACAGATACGCAGTATTTT.